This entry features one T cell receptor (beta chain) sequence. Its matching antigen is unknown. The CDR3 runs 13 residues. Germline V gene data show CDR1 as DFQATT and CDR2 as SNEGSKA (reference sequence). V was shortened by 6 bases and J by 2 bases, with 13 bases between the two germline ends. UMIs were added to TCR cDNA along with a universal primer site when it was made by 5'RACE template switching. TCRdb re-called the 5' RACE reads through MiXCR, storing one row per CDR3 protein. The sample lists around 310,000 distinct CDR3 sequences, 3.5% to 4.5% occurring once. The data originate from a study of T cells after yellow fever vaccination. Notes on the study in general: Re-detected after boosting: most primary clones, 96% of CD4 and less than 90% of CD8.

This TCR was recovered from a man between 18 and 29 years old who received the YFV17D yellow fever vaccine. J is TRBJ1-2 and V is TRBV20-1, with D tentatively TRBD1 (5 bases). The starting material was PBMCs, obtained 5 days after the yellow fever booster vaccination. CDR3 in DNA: TGCAGTGCCCGCAGGGAGATAAACTATGGCTACACCTTC. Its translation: CSARREINYGYTF.